This TCR beta chain was recorded in a study of OX40 agonist ivuxolimab in advanced cancers. Study as a whole: One hepatocellular carcinoma and a couple of cutaneous melanoma patients partially responded.

Assay: immunoSEQ multiplex PCR; the TCRdb copy retains only in-frame clones and omits some. The sample has around 58,000 clones, almost 95% seen once. Whole-study results and caveats: Averaged across samples, CD8+ T cells carried more expanded clones than CD4+ did. Among expanded peripheral T cells, antigen specificity went undetermined. Patients who responded partially at 0.1-3.0 mg/kg showed clonal expansion ranking among the lowest.

Worth noting for this clone: Antigen specificity is unknown.

Germline-derived CDR1 and CDR2 are MDHEN and SYDVKM. The CDR3 spans 14 residues. The J segment lost 1 base and the V segment lost 11 bases, leaving 8 bases of the junction unmatched. This specimen was CD4+ or CD8+ T cells sorted from blood, taken in a trial of the OX40 agonist ivuxolimab. This chain links TRBV28 with TRBJ2-3; 8 bases are a match to TRBD2. The sequence derives from an adult with an advanced solid tumor such as melanoma, head and neck, liver or kidney cancer. CDR3 sequence (DNA): TGTGCCGGTTCGAGCGGGGGCGGCACAGATACGCAGTATTTT. Translated: CAGSSGGGTDTQYF.